Sequencing of this T cell receptor beta chain was carried out in a study of neoadjuvant nivolumab and ipilimumab in lung cancer. Study-wide results and caveats: From pretherapy to surgery, tumor richness and clonality rose with dual therapy. Higher pretherapy blood TCR richness went with higher resected-tumor richness. Pathologic regression was not significantly tied to TCR clonality. TCR richness and clonality were higher in tumors than adjacent uninvolved lung.

Data came from immunoSEQ multiplex PCR; TCRdb stores just in-frame clones and leaves some out. Altogether approximately 40,000 clones are present, approximately 89% being singletons, with the ten largest covering 3% to 4%. On this clone itself: What it recognizes is unknown.

CDR1 and CDR2 from the germline V gene are MNHNS and SASEGT. The CDR3 runs to 13 residues. Trimming removed 0 bases from V and 9 bases from J, with 11 bases in between. This clonotype was obtained from an adult with non-small cell lung cancer. Sequencing used peripheral blood, obtained before neoadjuvant nivolumab, alone or with ipilimumab. The chain combines TRBV6-1 with TRBJ2-5; D is unresolved. The CDR3 sequence is CASSEAPVRAQYF. The CDR3 DNA follows: TGTGCCAGCAGTGAAGCCCCAGTTAGGGCCCAGTACTTC.